This T cell receptor (beta chain) was identified in a study of blood T cell repertoires in COVID-19. Trimming shortened V by 1 base and J by 3 bases, and 10 bases separated the two germline ends. The length of the CDR3 is 14 residues. Germline V gene sequence: CDR1 MNHEY, CDR2 SMNVEV (reference sequence). Assay used: immunoSEQ multiplex PCR; TCRdb lists only in-frame clones, some missing. The sample shows 80,000 to 95,000 clones, around 80% of them seen only once. The V and J genes are TRBV27 and TRBJ2-7, with D possibly matching TRBD2 (6 bases). Sequencing used peripheral blood. This clonotype was sampled from an elderly woman with active or convalescent COVID-19. The CDR3 sequence: CASSLWGDDYEQYF. The CDR3 nucleotides read TGTGCCAGCAGTTTATGGGGGGATGACTACGAGCAGTACTTC.